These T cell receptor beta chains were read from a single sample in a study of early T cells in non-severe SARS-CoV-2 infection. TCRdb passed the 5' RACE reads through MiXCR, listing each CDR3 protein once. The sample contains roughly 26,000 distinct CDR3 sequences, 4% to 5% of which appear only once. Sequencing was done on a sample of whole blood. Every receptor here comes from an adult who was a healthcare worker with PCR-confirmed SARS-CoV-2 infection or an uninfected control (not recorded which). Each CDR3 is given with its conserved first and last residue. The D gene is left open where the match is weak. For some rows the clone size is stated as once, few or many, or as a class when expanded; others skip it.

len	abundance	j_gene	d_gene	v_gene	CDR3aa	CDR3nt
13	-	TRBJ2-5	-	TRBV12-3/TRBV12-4	CASSLTEQETQYF	TGTGCCAGCAGTTTAACAGAACAAGAGACCCAGTACTTC
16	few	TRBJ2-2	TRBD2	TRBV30	CAGSGGRTTNTGELFF	TGTGCCGGATCCGGGGGGAGAACTACTAACACCGGGGAGCTGTTTTTT
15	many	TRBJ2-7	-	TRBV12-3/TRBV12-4	CASRVSGQGSYEQYF	TGTGCCAGCAGGGTCTCCGGGCAGGGCTCCTACGAGCAGTACTTC
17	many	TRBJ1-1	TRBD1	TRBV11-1	CASSLASGQEISSEAFF	TGTGCCAGCAGCTTAGCGTCGGGACAGGAAATCAGTTCTGAAGCTTTCTTT
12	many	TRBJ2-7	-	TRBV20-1	CSASWAPYEQYF	TGCAGTGCTAGCTGGGCACCCTACGAGCAGTACTTC
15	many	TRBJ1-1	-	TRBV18	CASSPWQDVSTEAFF	TGTGCCAGCTCACCGTGGCAGGACGTCTCCACTGAAGCTTTCTTT
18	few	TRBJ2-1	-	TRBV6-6	CASSYSNAGSPPYNEQFF	TGTGCCAGCAGTTACTCGAATGCAGGGAGCCCTCCCTACAATGAGCAGTTCTTC
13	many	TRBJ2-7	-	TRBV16	CASSYGSTYEQYF	TGTGCCAGCAGCTATGGTTCAACCTACGAGCAGTACTTC
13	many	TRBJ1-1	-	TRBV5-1	CASSPEGHTEAFF	TGCGCCAGCAGCCCTGAAGGGCACACTGAAGCTTTCTTT
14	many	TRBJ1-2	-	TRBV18	CASSPYPLADGYTF	TGTGCCAGCTCACCATACCCCCTGGCGGATGGCTACACCTTC
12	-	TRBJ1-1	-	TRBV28	CASSLPQVEAFF	TGTGCCAGCAGTTTACCCCAGGTTGAAGCTTTCTTT
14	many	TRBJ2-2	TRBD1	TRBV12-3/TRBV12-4	CASSPGQLTGELFF	TGTGCCAGCAGTCCGGGACAGTTAACCGGGGAGCTGTTTTTT
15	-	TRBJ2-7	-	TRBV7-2	CASSLGPGSGNEQYF	TGTGCCAGCAGCTTAGGTCCAGGAAGTGGAAACGAGCAGTACTTC
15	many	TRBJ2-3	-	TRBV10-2	CASSVPSANTDTQYF	TGCGCCAGCAGTGTCCCTAGCGCAAACACAGATACGCAGTATTTT
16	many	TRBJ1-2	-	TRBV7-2	CASSSVGGKAFYGYTF	TGTGCCAGCAGCTCCGTAGGAGGGAAGGCGTTCTATGGCTACACCTTC
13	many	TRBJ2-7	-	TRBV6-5	CASRATGSYEQYF	TGTGCCAGCAGGGCGACAGGTTCCTACGAGCAGTACTTC
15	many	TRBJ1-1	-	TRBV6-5	CASTDLPQGNTEAFF	TGTGCCAGCACAGACCTCCCTCAGGGGAACACTGAAGCTTTCTTT
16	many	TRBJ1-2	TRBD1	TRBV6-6	CASSYSAGTANYGYTF	TGTGCCAGCAGTTACTCGGCAGGGACAGCTAACTATGGCTACACCTTC
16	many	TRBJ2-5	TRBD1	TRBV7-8	CASSFSGTGGRMAQYF	TGTGCCAGCAGCTTCTCCGGGACAGGGGGACGGATGGCCCAGTACTTC
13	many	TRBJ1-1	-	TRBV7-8	CASSLHRSTEAFF	TGTGCCAGCAGCTTGCACAGGAGCACTGAAGCTTTCTTT
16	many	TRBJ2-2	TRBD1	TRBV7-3	CASSPTGTGGPGELFF	TGTGCCAGCAGCCCTACCGGGACAGGGGGCCCCGGGGAGCTGTTTTTT
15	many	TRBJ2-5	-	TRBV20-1	CSALEFGGPGETQYF	TGCAGTGCTCTAGAGTTCGGAGGGCCGGGAGAGACCCAGTACTTC
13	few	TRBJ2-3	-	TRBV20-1	CSARSGYTDTQYF	TGCAGTGCTAGATCCGGATACACAGATACGCAGTATTTT
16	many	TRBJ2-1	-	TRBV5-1	CASSLTLASSYNEQFF	TGCGCCAGCAGCTTGACTCTAGCCAGCTCCTACAATGAGCAGTTCTTC
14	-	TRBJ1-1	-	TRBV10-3	CAISDNSMNTEAFF	TGTGCCATCAGTGATAACAGTATGAACACTGAAGCTTTCTTT
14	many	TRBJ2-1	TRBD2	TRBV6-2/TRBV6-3	CASSSGTNFDEQFF	TGTGCCAGCAGTTCCGGGACTAACTTCGATGAGCAGTTCTTC
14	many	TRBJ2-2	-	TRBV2	CASSGLANTGELFF	TGTGCCAGCAGTGGTCTAGCGAACACCGGGGAGCTGTTTTTT
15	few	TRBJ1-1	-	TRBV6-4	CASRQEGGVNTEAFF	TGTGCCAGCAGGCAGGAGGGAGGGGTGAACACTGAAGCTTTCTTT
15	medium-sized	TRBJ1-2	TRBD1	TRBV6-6	CASSPGTGTLYGYTF	TGTGCCAGCAGCCCCGGGACAGGGACCCTCTATGGCTACACCTTC
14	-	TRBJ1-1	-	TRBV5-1	CASSPQGLGTEAFF	TGCGCCAGCAGTCCGCAGGGGTTGGGCACTGAAGCTTTCTTT
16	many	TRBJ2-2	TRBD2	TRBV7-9	CASSTGTSGSTGELFF	TGTGCCAGCAGCACGGGGACTAGCGGGAGTACCGGGGAGCTGTTTTTT
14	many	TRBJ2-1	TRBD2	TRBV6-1	CASARTSGNNEQFF	TGTGCCAGTGCCCGGACTAGCGGCAACAATGAGCAGTTCTTC